This TCR beta chain derives from a study of post-analysis software for immune sequencing data. Study overall: As for disease course, relapsing-remitting, secondary progressive and progressive-relapsing multiple sclerosis were all included. The study, taken as a whole, reports: Controls significantly exceeded multiple sclerosis patients in normalized Chao1 diversity. There were five or six TRBV segments more frequent in patients than controls, and TRBV5-6, TRBV5-1 and TRBV20-1 were among them. Strong co-clustering by F measure linked samples that shared a preparation batch.

The library was made from cDNA and included unique molecular identifiers. TCRdb ran MiXCR on the PCR reads and lists one entry per CDR3 protein. The data show under 650,000 distinct CDR3 sequences, around 40% seen once. This clonotype turned up a few times. Its antigen is unknown. This CDR3 is built from 14 residues. Germline lookup yields CDR1 SGHRS and CDR2 YFSETQ. Unmatched junction bases numbered 1, after V lost 4 bases and J lost 1 base. The V call is TRBV5-1, the J call TRBJ2-2; 7 nucleotides match TRBD1. The sample consisted of blood. This clonotype was sampled from a girl aged 5-17 years with multiple sclerosis. CDR3 loop: CASSRQGNTGELFF. The CDR3, as DNA: TGCGCCAGCAGCCGACAGGGGAACACCGGGGAGCTGTTTTTT.